This T cell receptor (beta chain) was sequenced in a study of blood T cell repertoires in COVID-19. Across the whole study: The samples span acute and convalescent COVID-19 from the United States, Italy and Spain. PBMCs, B-cell-depleted T cells, or T cells were the source of the cDNA or gDNA that made up the material.

Original analysis: Reference gene primer amplification in the assay estimated nucleated cell counts. Measured with immunoSEQ multiplex PCR; TCRdb has only the in-frame clones, and not every one. The D gene and trimming were derived from the DNA, and the V and J assignments and clone size from that table. The table has about 80,000 clones, about nine tenths seen once. CDR1 SGHRS and CDR2 YFSETQ come from the germline V gene. The CDR3 runs 15 residues. V gave up 4 bases and J gave up 4 bases; unmatched junction bases: 9. Sequencing was performed on peripheral blood. The chain links TRBV5-1 to TRBJ2-5; 8 nucleotides match TRBD2. This clonotype was sampled from a woman aged 45-65 years in a cohort sampled during active COVID-19. The chain's CDR3 is CASSPLPGGVETQYF. In DNA, the CDR3 is TGCGCCAGCAGCCCCCTGCCCGGGGGGGTAGAGACCCAGTACTTC.